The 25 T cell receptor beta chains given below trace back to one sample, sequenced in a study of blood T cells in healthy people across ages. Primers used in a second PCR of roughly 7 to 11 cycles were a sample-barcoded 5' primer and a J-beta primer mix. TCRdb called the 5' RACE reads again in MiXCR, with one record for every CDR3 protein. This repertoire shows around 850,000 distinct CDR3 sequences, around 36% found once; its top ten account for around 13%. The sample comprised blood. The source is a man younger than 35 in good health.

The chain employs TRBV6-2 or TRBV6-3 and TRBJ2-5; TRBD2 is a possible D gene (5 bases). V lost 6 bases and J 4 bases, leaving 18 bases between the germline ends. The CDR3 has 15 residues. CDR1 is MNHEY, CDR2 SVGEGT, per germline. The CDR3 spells CASRYRQSRAETQYF. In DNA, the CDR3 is TGTGCCAGCAGGTACCGGCAATCGCGGGCAGAGACCCAGTACTTC.

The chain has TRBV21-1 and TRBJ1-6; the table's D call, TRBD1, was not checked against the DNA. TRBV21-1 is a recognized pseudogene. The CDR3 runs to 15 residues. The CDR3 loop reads CASSPAHRDNSPLHF. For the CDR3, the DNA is TGTGCCAGCAGCCCGGCCCACAGGGATAATTCACCCCTCCACTTT.

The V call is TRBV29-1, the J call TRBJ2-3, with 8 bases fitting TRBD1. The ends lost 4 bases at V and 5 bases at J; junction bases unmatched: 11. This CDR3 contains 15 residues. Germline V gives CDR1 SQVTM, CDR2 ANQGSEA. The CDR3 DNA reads TGCAGCGTTGTCATCGGGACAGGCAACTTAGATACGCAGTATTTT. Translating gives CSVVIGTGNLDTQYF.

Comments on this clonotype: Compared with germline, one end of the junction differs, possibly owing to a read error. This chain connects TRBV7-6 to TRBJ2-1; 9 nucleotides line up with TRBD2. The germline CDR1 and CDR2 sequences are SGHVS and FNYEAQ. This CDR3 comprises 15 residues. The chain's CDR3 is CAGSLFQRGDYEQFF. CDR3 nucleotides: TGTGCCGGCAGCTTATTTCAGCGGGGGGACTATGAGCAGTTCTTC.

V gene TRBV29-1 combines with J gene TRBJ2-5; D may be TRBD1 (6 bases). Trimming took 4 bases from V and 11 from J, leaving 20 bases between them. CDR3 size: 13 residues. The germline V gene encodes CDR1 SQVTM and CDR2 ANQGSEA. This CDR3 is CSVGTVRYNEQYF. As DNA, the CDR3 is TGCAGCGTTGGGACAGTAAGATACAATGAGCAGTACTTC.

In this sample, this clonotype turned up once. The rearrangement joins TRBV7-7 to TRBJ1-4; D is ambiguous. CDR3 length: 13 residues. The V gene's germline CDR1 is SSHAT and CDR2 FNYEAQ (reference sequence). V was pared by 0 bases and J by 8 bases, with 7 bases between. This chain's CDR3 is CASSLASSEKLFF. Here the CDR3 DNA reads TGTGCCAGCAGCTTAGCGTCCAGCGAAAAACTGTTTTTT.

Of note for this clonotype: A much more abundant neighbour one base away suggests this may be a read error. CDR3 DNA: TGTGCCAGCAGTGTAAGGCAGAGCAATCAGCCCCAGCATTTT. It translates to CASSVRQSNQPQHF. The genes are TRBV12-3 or TRBV12-4 and TRBJ1-5; D call uncertain. CDR3 length equals 14 residues. The ends were cut back, 5 bases at V and 1 base at J, with 9 bases in the middle.

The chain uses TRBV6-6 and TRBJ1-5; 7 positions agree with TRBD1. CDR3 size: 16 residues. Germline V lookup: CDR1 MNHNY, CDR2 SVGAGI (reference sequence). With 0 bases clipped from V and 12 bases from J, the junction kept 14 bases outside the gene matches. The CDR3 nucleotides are TGTGCCAGCAGTTACTCTCCACGGGACAGTCTCACCTTCCAGCATTTT. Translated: CASSYSPRDSLTFQHF.

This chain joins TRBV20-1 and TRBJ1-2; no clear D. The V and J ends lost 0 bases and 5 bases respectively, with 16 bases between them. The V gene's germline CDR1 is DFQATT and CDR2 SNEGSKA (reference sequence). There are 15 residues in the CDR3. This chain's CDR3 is CSARDYTQLKYGYTF. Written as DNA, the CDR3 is TGCAGTGCTAGAGATTATACCCAACTTAAATATGGCTACACCTTC.

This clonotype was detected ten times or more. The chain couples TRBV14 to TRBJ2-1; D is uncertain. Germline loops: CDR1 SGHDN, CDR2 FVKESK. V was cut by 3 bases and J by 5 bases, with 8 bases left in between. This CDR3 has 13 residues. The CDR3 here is CASSQQFHNEQFF. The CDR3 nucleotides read TGTGCCAGCAGCCAGCAGTTCCACAATGAGCAGTTCTTC.

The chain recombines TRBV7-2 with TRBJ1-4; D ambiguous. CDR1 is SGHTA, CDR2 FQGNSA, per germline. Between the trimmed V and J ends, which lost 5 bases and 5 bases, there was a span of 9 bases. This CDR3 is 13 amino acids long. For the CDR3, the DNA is TGTGCCAGCAGCGCGGGGTTCAATGAAAAACTGTTTTTT. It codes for CASSAGFNEKLFF.

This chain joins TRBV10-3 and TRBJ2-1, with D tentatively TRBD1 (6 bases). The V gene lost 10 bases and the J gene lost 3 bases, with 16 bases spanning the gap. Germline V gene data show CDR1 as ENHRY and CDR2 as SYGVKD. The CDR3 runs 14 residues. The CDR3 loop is CATNRVLDYNEQFF. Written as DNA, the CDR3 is TGTGCCACCAACAGGGTACTTGACTACAATGAGCAGTTCTTC.

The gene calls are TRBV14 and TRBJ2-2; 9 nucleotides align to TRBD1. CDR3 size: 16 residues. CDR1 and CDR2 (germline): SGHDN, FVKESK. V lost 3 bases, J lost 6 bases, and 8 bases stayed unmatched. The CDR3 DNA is TGTGCCAGCAGCCAGTTACAGGGACAGGGATCCGGGGAGCTGTTTTTT. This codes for CASSQLQGQGSGELFF.

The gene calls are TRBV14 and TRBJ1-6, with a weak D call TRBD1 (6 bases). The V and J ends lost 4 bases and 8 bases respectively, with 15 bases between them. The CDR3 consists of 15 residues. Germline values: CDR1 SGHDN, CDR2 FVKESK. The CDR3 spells CASSRRQATDSPLHF. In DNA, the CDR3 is TGTGCCAGCAGCCGAAGACAGGCGACGGATTCACCCCTCCACTTT.

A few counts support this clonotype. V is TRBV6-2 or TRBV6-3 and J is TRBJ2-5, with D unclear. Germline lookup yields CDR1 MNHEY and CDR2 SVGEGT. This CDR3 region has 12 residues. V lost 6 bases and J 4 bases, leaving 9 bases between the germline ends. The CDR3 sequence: CASRLRGETQYF. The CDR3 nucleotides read TGTGCCAGCAGGTTACGAGGAGAGACCCAGTACTTC.

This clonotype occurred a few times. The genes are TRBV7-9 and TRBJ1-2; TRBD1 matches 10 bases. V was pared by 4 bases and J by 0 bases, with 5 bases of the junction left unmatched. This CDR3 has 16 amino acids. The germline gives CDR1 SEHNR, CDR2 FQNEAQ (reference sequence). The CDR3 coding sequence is TGTGCCAGCAGCTCGACAGGGGGCCTAACTAACTATGGCTACACCTTC. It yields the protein CASSSTGGLTNYGYTF.

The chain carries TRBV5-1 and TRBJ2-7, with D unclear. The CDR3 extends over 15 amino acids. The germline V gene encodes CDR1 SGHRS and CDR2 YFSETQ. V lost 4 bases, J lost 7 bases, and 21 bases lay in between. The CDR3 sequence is CASSVGSSSVDEQYF. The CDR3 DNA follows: TGCGCCAGCAGCGTGGGGTCTTCCTCAGTCGATGAGCAGTACTTC.

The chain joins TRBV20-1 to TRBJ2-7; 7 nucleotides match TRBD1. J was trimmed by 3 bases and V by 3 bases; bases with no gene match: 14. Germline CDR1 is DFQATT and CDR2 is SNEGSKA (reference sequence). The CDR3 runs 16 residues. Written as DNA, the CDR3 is TGCAGTGCTAGTATTTCGGGACAGACCCTGTTCTACGAGCAGTACTTC. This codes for CSASISGQTLFYEQYF.

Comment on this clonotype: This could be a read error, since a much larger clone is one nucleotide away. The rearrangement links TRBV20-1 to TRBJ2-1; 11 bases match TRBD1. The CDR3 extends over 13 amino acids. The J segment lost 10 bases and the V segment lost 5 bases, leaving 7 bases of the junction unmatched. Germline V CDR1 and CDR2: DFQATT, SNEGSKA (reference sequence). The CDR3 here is CSALGQGEYEQFF. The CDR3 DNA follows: TGCAGTGCTCTGGGACAGGGGGAATACGAGCAGTTCTTC.

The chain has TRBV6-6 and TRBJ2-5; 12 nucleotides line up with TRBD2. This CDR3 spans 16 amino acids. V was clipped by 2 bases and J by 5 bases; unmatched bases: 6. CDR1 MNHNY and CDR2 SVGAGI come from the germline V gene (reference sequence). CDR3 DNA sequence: TGTGCCAGCAGTTACGCTAGCGGGGGGGCCTGGGAGACCCAGTACTTC. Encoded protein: CASSYASGGAWETQYF.

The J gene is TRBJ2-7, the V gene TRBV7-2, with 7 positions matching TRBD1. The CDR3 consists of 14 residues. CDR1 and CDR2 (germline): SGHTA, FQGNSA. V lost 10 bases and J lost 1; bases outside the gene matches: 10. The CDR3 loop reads CATYHRDSSYEQYF. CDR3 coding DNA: TGTGCCACCTACCACCGGGACAGTTCCTACGAGCAGTACTTC. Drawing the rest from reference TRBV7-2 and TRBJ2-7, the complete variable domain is GAGVSQSPSNKVTEKGKDVELRCDPISGHTALYWYRQSLGQGLEFLIYFQGNSAPDKSGLPSDRFSAERTGGSVSTLTIQRTQQEDSAVYLCATYHRDSSYEQYFGPGTRLTVT.

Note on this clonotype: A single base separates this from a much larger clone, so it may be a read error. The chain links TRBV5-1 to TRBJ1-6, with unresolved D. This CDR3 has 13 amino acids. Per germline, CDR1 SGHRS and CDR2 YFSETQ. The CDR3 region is CASSLVGNSPHHF. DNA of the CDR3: TGCGCCAGCAGCTTGGTTGGTAATTCACCCCACCACTTT.

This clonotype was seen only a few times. The CDR3 nucleotides are TGCAGTGCTAGAGGGGACGGACCGGGTGGCTACACCTTC. Residues: CSARGDGPGGYTF. This chain joins TRBV20-1 and TRBJ1-2, with a possible D match to TRBD1 (5 bases). V dropped 1 base and J dropped 7 bases, with 13 bases sitting between them. Germline V lookup: CDR1 DFQATT, CDR2 SNEGSKA (reference sequence). The length of the CDR3 is 13 residues.

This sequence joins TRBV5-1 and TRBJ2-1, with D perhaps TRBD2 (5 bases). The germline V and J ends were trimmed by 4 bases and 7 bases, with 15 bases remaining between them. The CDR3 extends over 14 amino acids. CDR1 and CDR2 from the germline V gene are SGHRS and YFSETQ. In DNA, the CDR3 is TGCGCCAGCAGCAAGCGGAATTTAGAAAATGAGCAGTTCTTC. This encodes CASSKRNLENEQFF.

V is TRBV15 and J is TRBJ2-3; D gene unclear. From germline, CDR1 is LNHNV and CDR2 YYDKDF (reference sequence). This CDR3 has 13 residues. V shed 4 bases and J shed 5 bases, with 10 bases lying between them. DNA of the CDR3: TGTGCCACCAGCATTCGACGAGGAGATACGCAGTATTTT. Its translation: CATSIRRGDTQYF. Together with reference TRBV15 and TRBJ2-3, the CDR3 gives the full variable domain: DAMVIQNPRYQVTQFGKPVTLSCSQTLNHNVMYWYQQKSSQAPKLLFHYYDKDFNNEADTPDNFQSRRPNTSFCFLDIRSPGLGDTAMYLCATSIRRGDTQYFGPGTRLTVL.